The entry below gives a single T cell receptor beta chain sequence along with its context. Source study methods: Reference gene primer amplification gave estimated nucleated cell counts. TCRdb keeps only in-frame clones here, not all; method: immunoSEQ multiplex PCR. Clone size and the V and J calls come from that table; the DNA yielded D and trimming. Here the sample spans approximately 340,000 clones, approximately 88% being singletons. The sample comes from a study of blood T cell repertoires in COVID-19. Study-wide background: PBMCs, B-cell-depleted T cells, or T cells provided the cDNA or gDNA that made up the material.

Germline V gene data show CDR1 as MDHEN and CDR2 as SYDVKM. V was clipped by 5 bases and J by 0 bases, with 14 bases between them. The CDR3 has 15 amino acids. The specimen was peripheral blood. The sequence derives from a young man with COVID-19, enrolled during active disease. The chain joins TRBV28 to TRBJ2-7; possible D gene TRBD1, 5 bases. The CDR3, as DNA: TGTGCCAGCAGTATCTACAGGATCCTCTCCTACGAGCAGTACTTC. Translated, it gives CASSIYRILSYEQYF.